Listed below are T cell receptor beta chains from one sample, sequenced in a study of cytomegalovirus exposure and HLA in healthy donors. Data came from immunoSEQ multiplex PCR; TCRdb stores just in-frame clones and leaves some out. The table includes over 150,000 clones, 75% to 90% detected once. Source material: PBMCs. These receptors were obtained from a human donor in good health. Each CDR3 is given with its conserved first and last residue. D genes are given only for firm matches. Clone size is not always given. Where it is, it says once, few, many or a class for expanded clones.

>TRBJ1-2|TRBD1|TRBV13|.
CASSLEGGAPSVGYTF
TGTGCCAGCAGCTTAGAAGGGGGCGCTCCTTCCGTGGGCTACACCTTC
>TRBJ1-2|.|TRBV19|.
CASRRDSAGYGYTF
TGTGCCAGTAGGAGGGATTCGGCGGGCTATGGCTACACCTTC
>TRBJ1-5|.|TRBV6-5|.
CASSLRVSNQPQHF
TGTGCCAGCAGTTTGCGGGTTTCAAATCAGCCCCAGCATTTT
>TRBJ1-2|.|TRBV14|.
CASSQNPGRGSDGYTF
TGTGCCAGCAGTCAAAATCCGGGGCGGGGGTCCGATGGCTACACCTTC
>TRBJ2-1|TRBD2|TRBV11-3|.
CASSFFSGGAGEQFF
TGTGCCAGCAGCTTCTTTAGCGGGGGGGCCGGTGAGCAGTTCTTC
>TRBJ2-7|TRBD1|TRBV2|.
CASRPGQGLGEQYF
TGTGCCAGCAGGCCGGGACAGGGTTTGGGGGAGCAGTACTTC
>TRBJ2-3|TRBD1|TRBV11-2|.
CASSLGTAADTQYF
TGTGCCAGCAGCTTGGGGACAGCGGCAGATACGCAGTATTTT
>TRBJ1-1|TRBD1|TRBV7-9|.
CASSSTGVTEAFF
TGTGCCAGCAGCTCCACAGGGGTCACTGAAGCTTTCTTT
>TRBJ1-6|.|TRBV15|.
CATSRAPGEGSPLHF
TGTGCCACCAGCAGAGCACCAGGGGAAGGATCACCCCTCCACTTT
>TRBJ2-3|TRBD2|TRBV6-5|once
CASNPGGTDTQYF
TGTGCCAGCAACCCGGGGGGGACAGATACGCAGTATTTT
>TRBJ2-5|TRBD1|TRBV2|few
CASSSGTGVLETQYF
TGTGCCAGCAGTTCCGGGACAGGGGTACTAGAGACCCAGTACTTC
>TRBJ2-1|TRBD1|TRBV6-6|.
CASSYGTDNEQFF
TGTGCCAGCAGTTACGGGACAGACAATGAGCAGTTCTTC
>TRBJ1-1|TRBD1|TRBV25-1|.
CATSGQGIAEAFF
TGTGCCACCAGTGGACAGGGCATCGCTGAAGCTTTCTTT
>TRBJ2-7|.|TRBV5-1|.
CASSLGSLYEQYF
TGCGCCAGCAGCTTGGGCAGTCTCTACGAGCAGTACTTC
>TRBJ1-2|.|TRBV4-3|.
CASSQVGREDGGYTF
TGCGCCAGCAGCCAAGTTGGCAGGGAGGACGGCGGCTACACCTTC
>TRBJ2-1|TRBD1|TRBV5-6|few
CASSLRQGYNEQFF
TGTGCCAGCAGCCTCAGACAGGGGTACAATGAGCAGTTCTTC
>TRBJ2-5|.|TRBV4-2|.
CASSQGLARETQYF
TGTGCCAGCAGCCAAGGGCTAGCCAGAGAGACCCAGTACTTC
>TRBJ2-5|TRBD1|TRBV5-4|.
CASSLMMGTEQETQYF
TGTGCCAGCAGCTTGATGATGGGGACAGAACAAGAGACCCAGTACTTC
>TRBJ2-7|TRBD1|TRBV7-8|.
CASSFYNPGQGPLEQYF
TGTGCCAGCAGCTTCTACAACCCTGGACAGGGACCCCTAGAGCAGTACTTC